This T cell receptor (beta chain) comes out of a study of cytomegalovirus exposure and HLA in healthy donors. Study-wide results and limits: Within an earlier analysis, most TCR beta V segments proved productive either about 87% or about 30% of the time. In a later analysis, donors in an Asian-associated ancestry cluster reportedly had fewer N-insertions in productive TCRs than the cohort mean.

The junction had 5 bases not matched to a gene; V was cut back by 0 bases and J by 8 bases. In germline, CDR1 is SGDLS, CDR2 YYNGEE. The CDR3 consists of 14 residues. Note on this clone: Its target is unknown.

PCR used 60 Vbeta primers and 13 Jbeta primers. The data were produced by immunoSEQ multiplex PCR, yet TCRdb's version contains in-frame clones alone and is incomplete. The sample contains roughly 120,000 clones, 80% to 85% of which appear only once. Input material: PBMCs. The receptor's source is a woman aged 60-70 years in good health and CMV-seropositive. This rearrangement joins TRBV9 to TRBJ2-1; 7 bases map to TRBD2. The CDR3 sequence: CASSVGGLGYEQFF. For the CDR3, the DNA is TGTGCCAGCAGCGTAGGCGGACTAGGCTATGAGCAGTTCTTC.